A selection of T cell receptor beta chains follows, all from one sample in a study of Ad26.COV2.S vaccination and SARS-CoV-2 variants. Clones were sequenced by immunoSEQ multiplex PCR, and TCRdb holds only the in-frame ones, with some missing. The table shows 250,000 to 300,000 clones, with about 90% occurring only once. Here the sequenced sample was peripheral blood, taken in a trial of Ad26.COV2.S vaccine versus placebo. These receptors all come from a person aged 18-65 years who received the Ad26.COV2.S COVID-19 vaccine or a placebo. Both conserved end residues are part of each CDR3. The D gene is left open where the match is weak. Not all rows give a size; the values are once, few, many and, for expanded clones, a class.

length,V,J,D,size,DNA,CDR3
15,TRBV12-5,TRBJ2-2,TRBD2,-,TGTGCTAGTGGTTTGGTACCGGGGGGGACCGGGGAGCTGTTTTTT,CASGLVPGGTGELFF
14,TRBV28,TRBJ2-3,TRBD2,-,TGTGCCAGCACTGAGCGGGGGATCACAGATACGCAGTATTTT,CASTERGITDTQYF
16,TRBV5-1,TRBJ2-1,TRBD2,-,TGCGCCAGCAGCTTCGGAACTACTAGCGGGAGGGATGAGCAGTTCTTC,CASSFGTTSGRDEQFF
13,TRBV19,TRBJ2-2,-,-,TGTGCCAGTTGGAGGGGCTCAACCGGGGAGCTGTTTTTT,CASWRGSTGELFF
15,TRBV2,TRBJ2-5,-,-,TGTGCCAGCAGTGCCCGGGACGGGGTACCAATGACCCAGTACTTC,CASSARDGVPMTQYF
13,TRBV5-1,TRBJ2-5,-,-,TGCGCCAGCAGCACGGAGACTCCATCTCCGTTTTACTTC,CASSTETPSPFYF
15,TRBV28,TRBJ2-5,TRBD1,-,TGTGCCAGCAGTCCCGGGACAGGGAAAGTGGAGACCCAGTACTTC,CASSPGTGKVETQYF
15,TRBV5-1,TRBJ2-5,TRBD2,-,TGCGCCAGCAGCTTGGGTGCTAGCGGTCAAGAGACCCAGTACTTC,CASSLGASGQETQYF
15,TRBV6-5,TRBJ1-1,-,-,TGTGCCAGCAGTCCGGGGGATAGGTGGGACACTGAAGCTTTCTTT,CASSPGDRWDTEAFF
13,TRBV12-3/TRBV12-4,TRBJ1-1,TRBD1,-,TGTGCCAGCAGTCTACACAATACAGGGGTGGCTTTCTTT,CASSLHNTGVAFF
13,TRBV15,TRBJ1-2,TRBD1,-,TGTGCCACCAGCCCAGACAGGGACTATGGCTACACCTTC,CATSPDRDYGYTF
16,TRBV7-2,TRBJ1-2,TRBD1,-,TGTGCCAGCAGCCAGGGACAGGGGGCCGTCGGCTATGGCTACACCTTC,CASSQGQGAVGYGYTF
16,TRBV4-3,TRBJ2-5,TRBD1,-,TGCGCCAGCAGCCAAGACCGGGACAGGGGTGTCGAGACCCAGTACTTC,CASSQDRDRGVETQYF
13,TRBV4-1,TRBJ1-1,-,-,TGCGCCAGCAGCCAAGCCCGGGGCACTGAAGCTTTCTTT,CASSQARGTEAFF
15,TRBV27,TRBJ2-1,TRBD2,-,TGTGCCAGCAGTATAGGGACTAGCGGGGGGACTGAGCAGTTCTTC,CASSIGTSGGTEQFF
15,TRBV18,TRBJ1-3,TRBD1,-,TGTGCCAGCTCACTGGGGACAGGGGATGGAAACACCATATATTTT,CASSLGTGDGNTIYF
12,TRBV12-3/TRBV12-4,TRBJ2-7,-,-,TGTGCCAGCAGCCCTACGCACTACGAGCAGTACTTC,CASSPTHYEQYF
15,TRBV6-5,TRBJ1-5,-,-,TGTGCCAGCAGTTACTCAGTTGAGGGGTTGCAGCCCCAGCATTTT,CASSYSVEGLQPQHF
14,TRBV28,TRBJ2-7,TRBD1,-,TGTGCCAGCAGTCGCAGGGGGAGCTCCTACGAGCAGTACTTC,CASSRRGSSYEQYF
14,TRBV5-4,TRBJ1-2,-,-,TGTGCCAGCAGCTCCTACAGGGACGGGAGGGGCTACACCTTC,CASSSYRDGRGYTF
16,TRBV10-3,TRBJ2-3,TRBD2,-,TGTGCCATCAGTGAATATAGCGGGGGCCGCACAGATACGCAGTATTTT,CAISEYSGGRTDTQYF
16,TRBV4-2,TRBJ2-5,TRBD2,once,TGTGCCAGCAGCCAAGCTCGAGCGGGGGGTGTGGAGACCCAGTACTTC,CASSQARAGGVETQYF
16,TRBV9,TRBJ2-5,TRBD2,once,TGTGCCAGCAGCGTAGGTAGCGGGGGGGCCCGGGAGACCCAGTACTTC,CASSVGSGGARETQYF
15,TRBV6-5,TRBJ1-5,-,-,TGTGCCAGCAGTTATACCAGGGGAGGAAATCAGCCCCAGCATTTT,CASSYTRGGNQPQHF
14,TRBV2,TRBJ2-7,TRBD1,-,TGTGCCAGCAGAATACAGGGGGTTTCTGACGAGCAGTACTTC,CASRIQGVSDEQYF
12,TRBV11-3,TRBJ2-1,-,once,TGTGCCAGCAGCTTACGTCTCGGTGAGCAGTTCTTC,CASSLRLGEQFF
14,TRBV6-1,TRBJ1-2,-,-,TGTGCCAGCAGTGAGGGACTAGCTAGCTATGGCTACACCTTC,CASSEGLASYGYTF
13,TRBV10-3,TRBJ2-7,TRBD2,-,TGTGCCATCAGTGAACTAGCGTTTTACGAGCAGTACTTC,CAISELAFYEQYF
14,TRBV27,TRBJ2-7,TRBD2,-,TGTGCCAGCAGTTTTGCGGGAGGTCCCTACGAGCAGTACTTC,CASSFAGGPYEQYF
15,TRBV7-3,TRBJ1-6,-,-,TGTGCCAGCAGCTTAACTGGTCGGTCTAATTCACCCCTCCACTTT,CASSLTGRSNSPLHF
17,TRBV7-2,TRBJ2-1,TRBD2,few,TGTGCCAGCAGCTTAGTTAGCGGGAGGGCCGGTAGGAATGAGCAGTTCTTC,CASSLVSGRAGRNEQFF
14,TRBV6-5,TRBJ1-6,-,-,TGTGCCAGCAGTCCCGGTTGGCTGGGGTCACCCCTCCACTTT,CASSPGWLGSPLHF
14,TRBV5-1,TRBJ2-7,-,-,TGCGCCAGCAGCTTGACGAGCTTTTCCTACGAGCAGTACTTC,CASSLTSFSYEQYF
13,TRBV5-8,TRBJ1-2,-,-,TGTGCCAGCAGCTTGAGTGGGGGCGATGGCTACACCTTC,CASSLSGGDGYTF
14,TRBV29-1,TRBJ1-2,TRBD1,-,TGCAGCGGAACAACGACAGGGGAGGAATATGGCTACACCTTC,CSGTTTGEEYGYTF
17,TRBV18,TRBJ2-5,TRBD1,-,TGTGCCAGCTCACCAGTGTCCGGGACAGTCTACCAAGAGACCCAGTACTTC,CASSPVSGTVYQETQYF
16,TRBV19,TRBJ1-1,-,once,TGTGCCAGTAGTATAGGGCAGGGTATTCTATGGGCTGAAGCTTTCTTT,CASSIGQGILWAEAFF
12,TRBV25-1,TRBJ1-2,-,-,TGTGCCAGCAGTGAATCACGGGATGGCTACACCTTC,CASSESRDGYTF
14,TRBV2,TRBJ1-6,-,once,TGTGCCAGCAGTGAAGGAGGGTATAGTTCACCCCTCCACTTT,CASSEGGYSSPLHF
16,TRBV7-2,TRBJ1-1,-,-,TGTGCCAGCAGCTTAGTTTTCCCGAACATGAACACTGAAGCTTTCTTT,CASSLVFPNMNTEAFF
12,TRBV3-1/TRBV3-2,TRBJ1-1,-,-,TGTGCCAGCAGCCAGGGGAACACTGAAGCTTTCTTT,CASSQGNTEAFF
13,TRBV28,TRBJ1-2,-,-,TGTGCCAGCATTACCGGGACTCACTATGGCTACACCTTC,CASITGTHYGYTF
17,TRBV28,TRBJ2-1,TRBD1,-,TGTGCCAGCAGTCCACGACAGGGCCGGGATATGCACAATGAGCAGTTCTTC,CASSPRQGRDMHNEQFF
11,TRBV2,TRBJ2-7,-,few,TGTGCCAGCAGCCTTTCCTACGAGCAGTACTTC,CASSLSYEQYF
13,TRBV7-6,TRBJ2-5,-,-,TGTGCCAGCAGCTTGGGGGGCGTAGAGACCCAGTACTTC,CASSLGGVETQYF